These 18 T cell receptor beta chains share one sample of origin, sequenced in a study of blood T cell repertoires in COVID-19. Data came from immunoSEQ multiplex PCR; TCRdb stores just in-frame clones and leaves some out. The table records more than 100,000 clones, roughly 88% of them present only once. Sequenced sample: peripheral blood. The source is a man between 35 and 55 years old with acute or convalescent COVID-19.

There are a few counts of this clone. V is TRBV6-6 and J is TRBJ1-4; TRBD1 aligns across 8 bases. Germline V CDR1 and CDR2: MNHNY, SVGAGI (reference sequence). This CDR3 region has 13 residues. V dropped 4 bases and J dropped 7; count of bases not matched to a gene: 2. CDR3 nucleotide sequence: TGTGCCAGCAGTTTACAGGGGGGTGAAAAACTGTTTTTT. Translated, it gives CASSLQGGEKLFF.

The genes are TRBV19 and TRBJ1-2; 7 bases align to TRBD1. Germline values: CDR1 LNHDA, CDR2 SQIVND (reference sequence). This CDR3 is 14 amino acids long. Losses at the gene ends were 5 bases for V and 0 bases for J; bases not matched to a gene: 3. The CDR3 loop reads CASSPGGANYGYTF. The CDR3 nucleotides are TGTGCCAGTAGTCCAGGGGGAGCTAACTATGGCTACACCTTC.

The V and J genes are TRBV7-2 and TRBJ2-5; D may be TRBD1 (6 bases). With 5 bases removed from V and 2 bases from J, the gap between germline ends came to 12 bases. The CDR3 consists of 14 residues. Per the germline V gene, CDR1 is SGHTA and CDR2 is FQGNSA. CDR3 sequence (DNA): TGTGCCAGCAGCATCACTGGACAGCAAGAGACCCAGTACTTC. This codes for CASSITGQQETQYF.

This clone was observed once. This sequence joins TRBV6-2 or TRBV6-3 and TRBJ1-6; possible D gene TRBD1, 5 bases. The CDR3 loop spans 17 amino acids. Trimming left V 5 bases short and J 9 bases short, with 23 bases between. Germline values: CDR1 MNHEY, CDR2 SVGEGT. CDR3 sequence (DNA): TGTGCCAGCAGTCCCGGTCGCCCGCGGACATCGCGTTCACCCCTCCACTTT. Translated, it gives CASSPGRPRTSRSPLHF.

The V and J genes are TRBV5-1 and TRBJ1-5, with TRBD1 matching 7 bases. The germline gives CDR1 SGHRS, CDR2 YFSETQ. Losses at the gene ends were 2 bases for V and 1 base for J; bases not matched to a gene: 9. The CDR3 has 17 residues. The CDR3 loop is CASSLGGGGASNQPQHF. In DNA form, the CDR3 reads TGCGCCAGCAGCTTAGGAGGGGGCGGCGCGAGCAATCAGCCCCAGCATTTT.

The V call is TRBV2, the J call TRBJ1-2; possibly TRBD1 for D (6 bases). From germline, CDR1 is SNHLY and CDR2 FYNNEI. The CDR3 runs to 16 residues. Trimming cost V 1 base and J 5 bases, with 17 bases left between them. DNA of the CDR3: TGTGCCAGCAGTGAAGGTCGGACAGCTGCCCTATATGGCTACACCTTC. This codes for CASSEGRTAALYGYTF.

This chain connects TRBV2 to TRBJ2-7, with TRBD2 as a possible D gene (6 bases). Germline values: CDR1 SNHLY, CDR2 FYNNEI. The CDR3 runs to 14 residues. The V end lost 3 bases, the J end lost 6 bases, and 15 bases lay between the germline ends. The chain's CDR3 is CASSDGRGPAEQYF. For the CDR3, the DNA is TGTGCCAGCAGTGATGGGCGGGGCCCTGCCGAGCAGTACTTC. Filled out from reference TRBV2 and TRBJ2-7, the complete variable domain reads EPEVTQTPSHQVTQMGQEVILRCVPISNHLYFYWYRQILGQKVEFLVSFYNNEISEKSEIFDDQFSVERPDGSNFTLKIRSTKLEDSAMYFCASSDGRGPAEQYFGPGTRLTVT.

The chain combines TRBV19 with TRBJ2-1, with D perhaps matching TRBD1 (5 bases). Germline CDR1 LNHDA, CDR2 SQIVND (reference sequence). The CDR3 is 17 amino acids. V was pared by 5 bases and J by 8 bases, with 25 bases between. CDR3 DNA: TGTGCCAGTAGTCCGGACCCTGGGGCAGGGCATTTACATGAGCAGTTCTTC. Its protein is CASSPDPGAGHLHEQFF.

The chain uses TRBV12-3 or TRBV12-4 and TRBJ1-5; D uncertain. The V and J ends lost 5 bases and 11 bases respectively, with 16 bases between them. This CDR3 region has 13 residues. The CDR3 DNA is TGTGCCAGCAGTCCACCCCCCGGGTGGGCCCAGCATTTT. It yields the protein CASSPPPGWAQHF.

The chain employs TRBV9 and TRBJ1-4; 7 positions match TRBD1. There are 16 residues in the CDR3. J was trimmed by 3 bases and V by 0 bases; bases with no gene match: 5. Germline V gene lookup returns CDR1 SGDLS and CDR2 YYNGEE. CDR3 in amino acids: CASSVGQGGSNEKLFF. CDR3 in DNA: TGTGCCAGCAGCGTAGGCCAGGGGGGTTCTAATGAAAAACTGTTTTTT. The full variable domain, its missing parts supplied by reference TRBV9 and TRBJ1-4, is DSGVTQTPKHLITATGQRVTLRCSPRSGDLSVYWYQQSLDQGLQFLIQYYNGEERAKGNILERFSAQQFPDLHSELNLSSLELGDSALYFCASSVGQGGSNEKLFFGSGTQLSVL.

The CDR3 spells CASSPRGNSYGYTF. Here the CDR3 DNA reads TGTGCCAGCAGCCCCAGGGGGAATAGCTATGGCTACACCTTC. The gene calls are TRBV7-9 and TRBJ1-2, with 7 bases lining up with TRBD1. This CDR3 contains 14 residues. In germline, CDR1 is SEHNR, CDR2 FQNEAQ (reference sequence). The ends lost 5 bases at V and 4 bases at J; junction bases unmatched: 7.

The chain couples TRBV2 to TRBJ2-7; tentatively, D is TRBD1 (5 bases). V lost 2 bases, J lost 2 bases, and 16 bases lay in between. Germline V CDR1 and CDR2: SNHLY, FYNNEI. The length of the CDR3 is 16 residues. In DNA form, the CDR3 reads TGTGCCAGCAGTGAAAGTGTAAGGGGCTTGCCCTACGAGCAGTACTTC. It yields the protein CASSESVRGLPYEQYF. The full variable domain, in which reference TRBV2 and TRBJ2-7 provide the parts outside the CDR3, is EPEVTQTPSHQVTQMGQEVILRCVPISNHLYFYWYRQILGQKVEFLVSFYNNEISEKSEIFDDQFSVERPDGSNFTLKIRSTKLEDSAMYFCASSESVRGLPYEQYFGPGTRLTVT.

The chain recombines TRBV11-3 with TRBJ2-5; 10 positions match TRBD2. V was pared by 1 base and J by 2 bases, with 1 base of the junction left unmatched. In germline, CDR1 is SGHNT, CDR2 YENEEA. CDR3 length equals 15 residues. CDR3 sequence: CASSLGTSGQETQYF. The CDR3, as DNA: TGTGCCAGCAGCTTAGGGACTAGCGGACAAGAGACCCAGTACTTC.

This clone has just a few counts. The chain has TRBV9 and TRBJ1-1; D perhaps matches TRBD1 (6 bases). The V and J ends lost 4 bases and 0 bases respectively, with 10 bases between them. The CDR3 has 14 residues. CDR1 SGDLS and CDR2 YYNGEE come from the germline V gene. The CDR3 spells CASSPRTVNTEAFF. The CDR3 DNA follows: TGTGCCAGCAGCCCTCGGACAGTGAACACTGAAGCTTTCTTT.

This clone was detected a few times. This chain's CDR3 is CASSLTDRAQPQHF. CDR3 nucleotide sequence: TGTGCCAGCAGCTTGACGGACAGGGCTCAGCCCCAGCATTTT. This sequence joins TRBV5-6 and TRBJ1-5, with 8 positions matching TRBD1. CDR1 and CDR2 (germline): SGHDT, YYEEEE. The CDR3 sequence is 14 residues long. V trimming: 1 base; J trimming: 6 bases; junction bases outside the gene matches: 3.

The chain links TRBV5-1 to TRBJ2-7; maybe TRBD2 (6 bases). The CDR3 extends over 13 amino acids. Germline-derived CDR1 and CDR2 are SGHRS and YFSETQ. Trimming stripped 7 bases from V and 5 bases from J, with 16 bases between. CDR3 sequence: CASRGTLGDEQYF. The CDR3 region has the DNA TGCGCCAGCCGCGGGACCCTGGGAGACGAGCAGTACTTC.

The J gene is TRBJ2-4, the V gene TRBV7-2, with 11 bases matching TRBD2. Germline V lookup: CDR1 SGHTA, CDR2 FQGNSA. This CDR3 spans 17 amino acids. J lost 4 bases, V lost 6 bases, and 11 bases had no gene match. CDR3 DNA sequence: TGTGCCAGCAGTCGAACCGGGACTAGCGGTACTAAAAACATTCAGTACTTC. This gives the protein CASSRTGTSGTKNIQYF.

The V call is TRBV7-9, the J call TRBJ2-1; 11 bases are shared with TRBD2. Germline V lookup: CDR1 SEHNR, CDR2 FQNEAQ (reference sequence). The junction had 16 bases not matched to a gene; V was cut back by 5 bases and J by 4 bases. This CDR3 has 19 amino acids. The CDR3 sequence: CASSPNPASGGPGYNEQFF. The CDR3 DNA sequence: TGTGCCAGCAGCCCGAACCCGGCTAGCGGGGGGCCGGGATACAATGAGCAGTTCTTC.